The present entry profiles one T cell receptor beta chain with its context. It has no known antigen specificity. No much larger clone exists at a distance of one base, and base qualities are not known. This specimen's time point label, per the study, means: cells obtained before transplantation from donor or recipient. CD3+CD4+ and CD3+CD8+ populations were FACS-sorted from unstimulated pre-transplant donor and recipient cells taken from spleen or lymph nodes. Including cysteine and phenylalanine, the CDR3 has 12 amino acids. Only CDR3 DNA is held: 36 bases, read in frame from base 1. V lost 8 bases and J lost 0 bases, and the count of bases not matched to a germline gene is 2. CDR1 and CDR2, looked up from the germline V gene, are SGDLS and YYNGEE. The data are from a study of graft-versus-host responses after intestinal transplantation (dated by TCRdb to the early 2020s). General notes on the study: Multivisceral, liver-intestinal, or isolated intestinal transplants were received by the recipients. Alloreactive clones were identified by sequencing pre-transplant mixed lymphocyte reaction products and comparing these products with unstimulated pre-transplant donor and recipient T cells. Bulk TCR-beta CDR3 sequencing was used to track graft-versus-host and host-versus-graft alloreactive T cell clones in the graft, circulation and bone marrow after intestinal transplantation. The cohort enrolled 20 to 30 intestinal transplant recipients, one of whom was a retransplant, and a few patients without pretransplant specimens were excluded. Every recipient was given anti-thymocyte globulin induction, followed by roughly 3 years of maintenance tacrolimus and steroids. Rather than going through the commercial service, samples from a few later patients were sequenced in-house on an Illumina MiSeq and processed with MiXCR. Donor T cell macrochimerism was defined as a peak of at least 4% donor T cells among recipient peripheral blood mononuclear cells.

Libraries were built with the immunoSEQ multiplex PCR assay. For most patients, genomic DNA was isolated with the Qiagen DNeasy Blood and Tissue Kit and shipped frozen to Adaptive Biotechnologies for TCR sequencing. High-throughput TCR-beta CDR3 sequencing of genomic DNA from most patients was performed by Adaptive Biotechnologies. In the paper's pipeline: TCR sequencing data for around 19 patients were retrieved from Adaptive's ImmunoSEQ software; three other patients were processed with MiXCR and VDJtools. CD4 versus CD8 sorting errors were corrected by removing sequences found in both subsets at a frequency ratio below 5:1. CDR3 nucleotide sequences shared between donor and recipient were removed because their origin could not be assigned. To be classed as alloreactive, a clone needed at least 2-fold expansion over unstimulated cells and a minimum CFSE-low frequency of 0.002% (template counts) or 0.001% (read counts). A clone was considered mappable if detected in the sequenced pre-transplant spleen, lymph node, or MLR CFSE-low populations of the donor or recipient. Cumulative frequency of alloreactive clones was calculated as a percentage of all sequences weighted by copy number. TCRdb carries this immuneACCESS record with in-frame sequences only. Its versions omit some clonotypes, under half of them owing to an unresolved V gene in the studies checked, with the rest unexplained. The V and J calls and the clone size are those of that table, but D and trimming were determined from the DNA. Across this sample there are over 80,000 clones, with around 93% seen only once. The top ten hold roughly 0.43% of the sample.

Study-wide findings and limitations: In the allografts of patients with donor T cell macrochimerism, GvH to HvG T cell clonal ratios were high. Conclusions were limited by the relatively low number and heterogeneity of intestinal transplant patients. GvH clones turned up in recipient bone marrow, with some appearing earlier in ileal mucosa or blood, a pattern consistent with an intestinal mucosal origin. Early after transplant, peak levels of circulating GvH clones were found to be associated with declines in HvG clones.

This clonotype was obtained from a human donor who was the organ donor for an intestinal transplant. This receptor chain uses TRBV9 and TRBJ2-7, and 7 junctional nucleotides match TRBD2. Source: unstimulated CD8+ T cells sorted from spleen or lymph node cells, taken before transplant. The CDR3 region has the sequence CARGTTSYEQYF. The DNA sequence follows: TGTGCCAGAGGGACTACCTCCTACGAGCAGTACTTC.